Detailed here is one T cell receptor beta chain. Its antigen remains unknown. The time point denotes: newly diagnosed, previously untreated cHL patient sample. With magnetic negative selection, CD4+ T cells were purified from PBMCs that had been thawed. Comparison samples consisted of PBMCs from newly diagnosed, untreated classical Hodgkin lymphoma. The sample belongs to a study of PD-1 blockade in classical Hodgkin lymphoma. The data were produced by immunoSEQ multiplex PCR, yet TCRdb's version contains in-frame clones alone and is incomplete. Of about 25,000 clones in the sample, 75% to 95% were seen once. General observations from the study: Healthy donors reportedly exceeded newly diagnosed patients in baseline TCR diversity. No one has yet defined what causes the repertoire differences, which may be disease activity or prior therapy.

CDR3 length: 13 amino acids. CDR1 is MNHNY, CDR2 SVGAGI, per germline (reference sequence). V lost 2 bases and J 1 base, leaving 3 bases between the germline ends. The chain employs TRBV6-6 and TRBJ1-5; D remains unclear. The clonotype was recovered from a human donor with classical Hodgkin lymphoma. Input material: CD4+ T cells from blood. The CDR3 spells CASSYGSNQPQHF. The CDR3 DNA sequence: TGTGCCAGCAGTTACGGAAGCAATCAGCCCCAGCATTTT.